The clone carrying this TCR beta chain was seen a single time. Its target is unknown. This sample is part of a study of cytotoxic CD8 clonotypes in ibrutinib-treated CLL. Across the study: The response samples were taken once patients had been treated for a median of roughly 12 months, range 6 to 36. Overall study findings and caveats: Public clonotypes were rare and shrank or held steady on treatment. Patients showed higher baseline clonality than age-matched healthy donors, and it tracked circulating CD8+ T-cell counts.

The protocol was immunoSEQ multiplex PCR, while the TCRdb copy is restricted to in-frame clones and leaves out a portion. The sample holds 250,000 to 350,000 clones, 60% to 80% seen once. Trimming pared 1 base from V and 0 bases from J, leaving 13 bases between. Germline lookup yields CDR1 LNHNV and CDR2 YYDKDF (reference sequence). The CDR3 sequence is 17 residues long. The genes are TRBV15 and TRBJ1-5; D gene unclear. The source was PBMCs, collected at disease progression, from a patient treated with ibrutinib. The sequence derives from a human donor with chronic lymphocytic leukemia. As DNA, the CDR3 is TGTGCCACCAGCAGAGTTCCCTGGGGAAATAGCAATCAGCCCCAGCATTTT. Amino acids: CATSRVPWGNSNQPQHF.